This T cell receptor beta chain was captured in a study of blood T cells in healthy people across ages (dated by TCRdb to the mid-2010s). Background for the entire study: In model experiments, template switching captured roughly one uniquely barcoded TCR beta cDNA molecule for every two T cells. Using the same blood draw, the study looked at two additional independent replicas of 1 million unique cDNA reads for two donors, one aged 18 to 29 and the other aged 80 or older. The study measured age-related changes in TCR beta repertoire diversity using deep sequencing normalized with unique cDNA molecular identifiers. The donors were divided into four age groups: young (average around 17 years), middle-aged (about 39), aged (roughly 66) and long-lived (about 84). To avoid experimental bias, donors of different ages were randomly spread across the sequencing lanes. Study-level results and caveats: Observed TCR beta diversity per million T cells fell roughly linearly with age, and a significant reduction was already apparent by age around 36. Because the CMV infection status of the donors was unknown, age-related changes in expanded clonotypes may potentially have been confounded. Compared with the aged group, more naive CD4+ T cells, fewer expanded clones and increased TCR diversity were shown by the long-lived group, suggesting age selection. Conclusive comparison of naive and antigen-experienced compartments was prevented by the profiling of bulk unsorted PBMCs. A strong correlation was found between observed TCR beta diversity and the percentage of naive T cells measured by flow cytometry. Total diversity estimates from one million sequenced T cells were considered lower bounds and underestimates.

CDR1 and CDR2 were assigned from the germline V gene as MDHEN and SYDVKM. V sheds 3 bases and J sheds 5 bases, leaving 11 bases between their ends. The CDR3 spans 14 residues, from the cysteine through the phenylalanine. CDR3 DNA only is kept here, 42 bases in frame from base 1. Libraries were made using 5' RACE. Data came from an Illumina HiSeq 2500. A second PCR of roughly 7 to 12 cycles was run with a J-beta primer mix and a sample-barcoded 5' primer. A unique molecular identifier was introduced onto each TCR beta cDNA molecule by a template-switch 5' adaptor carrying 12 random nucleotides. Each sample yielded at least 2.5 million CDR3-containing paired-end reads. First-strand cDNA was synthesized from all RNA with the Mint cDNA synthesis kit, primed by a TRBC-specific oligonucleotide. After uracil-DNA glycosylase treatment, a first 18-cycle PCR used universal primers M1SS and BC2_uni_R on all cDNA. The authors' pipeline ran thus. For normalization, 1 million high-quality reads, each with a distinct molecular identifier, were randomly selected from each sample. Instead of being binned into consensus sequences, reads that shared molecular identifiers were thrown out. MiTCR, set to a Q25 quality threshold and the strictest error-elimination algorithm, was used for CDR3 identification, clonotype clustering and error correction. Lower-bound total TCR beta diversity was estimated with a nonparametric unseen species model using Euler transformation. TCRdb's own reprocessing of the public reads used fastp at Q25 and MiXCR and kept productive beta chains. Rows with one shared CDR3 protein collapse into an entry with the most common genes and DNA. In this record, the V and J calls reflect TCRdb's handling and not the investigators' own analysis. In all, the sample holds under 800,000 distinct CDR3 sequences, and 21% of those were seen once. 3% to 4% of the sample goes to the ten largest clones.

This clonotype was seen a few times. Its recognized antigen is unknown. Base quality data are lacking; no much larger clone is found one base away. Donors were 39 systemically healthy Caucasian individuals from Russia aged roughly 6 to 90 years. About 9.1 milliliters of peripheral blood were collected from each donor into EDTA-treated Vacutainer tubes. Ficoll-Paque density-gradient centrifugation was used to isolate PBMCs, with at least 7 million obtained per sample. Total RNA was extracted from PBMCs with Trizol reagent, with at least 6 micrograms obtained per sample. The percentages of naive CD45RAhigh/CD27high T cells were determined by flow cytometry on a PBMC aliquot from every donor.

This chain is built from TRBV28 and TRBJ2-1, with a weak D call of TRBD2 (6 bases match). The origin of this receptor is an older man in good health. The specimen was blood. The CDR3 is CASSLRAGHNEQFF. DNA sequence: TGTGCCAGCAGTTTGAGGGCGGGACACAATGAGCAGTTCTTC.